Below, one T cell receptor beta chain is given with its context. This entry belongs to a study of blood T cell repertoires in COVID-19. In the authors' methods: How many nucleated cells were present was estimated from reference gene primer amplification. Assay used: immunoSEQ multiplex PCR; TCRdb lists only in-frame clones, some missing. V and J calls and clone size are those listed in that table; D and trimming were worked out from the DNA. The data contain about 31,000 clones, over 75% of them singletons. Followed longitudinally, the Seattle patients had been enrolled during active infection. CDR1 is MNHEY, CDR2 SVGAGI, per germline. The CDR3 is made up of 15 amino acids. With 6 bases removed from V and 1 base from J, the gap between germline ends came to 13 bases.

This sequence joins TRBV6-5 and TRBJ1-3; D gene unclear. Sequences were obtained from peripheral blood. The TCR originated in a man aged 60-69 years with COVID-19, enrolled during active disease. The CDR3 DNA follows: TGTGCCAGCAGGCACCTCACAGCTTCTGGAAACACCATATATTTT. This sequence encodes CASRHLTASGNTIYF.